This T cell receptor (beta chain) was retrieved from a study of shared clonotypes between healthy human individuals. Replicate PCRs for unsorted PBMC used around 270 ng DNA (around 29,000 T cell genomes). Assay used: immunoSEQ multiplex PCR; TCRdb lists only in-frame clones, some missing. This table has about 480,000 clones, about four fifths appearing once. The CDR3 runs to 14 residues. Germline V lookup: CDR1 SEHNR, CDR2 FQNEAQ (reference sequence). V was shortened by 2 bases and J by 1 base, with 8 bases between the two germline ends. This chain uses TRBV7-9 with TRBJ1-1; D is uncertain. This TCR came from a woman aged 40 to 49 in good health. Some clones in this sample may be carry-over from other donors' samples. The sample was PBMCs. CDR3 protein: CASSLPDKNTEAFF. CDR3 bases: TGTGCCAGCAGCTTACCCGACAAGAACACTGAAGCTTTCTTT.